The rows below give T cell receptor beta chains drawn from one sample of a study of PD-1 blockade in classical Hodgkin lymphoma. The repertoire was sequenced with immunoSEQ multiplex PCR; TCRdb's copy has only in-frame clones and lacks some. The data contain about 64,000 clones, around nine tenths of them singletons. Specimen: peripheral blood mononuclear cells (PBMCs), collected before the fourth cycle of nivolumab. The receptors here all came from a human donor with classical Hodgkin lymphoma. Each CDR3 is given with its conserved first and last residue. A D gene is named only where the DNA matches it firmly. The size entry is marked missing in some rows and otherwise reads once, few, many or a size class.

V,size,D,J,DNA,CDR3
TRBV5-1,once,-,TRBJ2-3,TGCGCCAGCAGCTGGCCCTCCGGTCTGGAAGATACGCAGTATTTT,CASSWPSGLEDTQYF
TRBV5-1,-,-,TRBJ1-4,TGCGCCAGCAGGGACAGAACTAATGAAAAACTGTTTTTT,CASRDRTNEKLFF
TRBV28,-,-,TRBJ2-6,TGTGCCAGCAGGGATCTTCTTGGGGCCAACGTCCTGACTTTC,CASRDLLGANVLTF
TRBV23-1,-,-,TRBJ2-7,TGCGCCAGCAGTCCTATAGGACAGCTAGCCTACGAGCAGTACTTC,CASSPIGQLAYEQYF
TRBV6-5,-,TRBD2,TRBJ2-2,TGTGCCAGCAGTTTTGGGACTAGCGGTAACACCGGGGAGCTGTTTTTT,CASSFGTSGNTGELFF
TRBV27,-,TRBD1,TRBJ1-6,TGTGCCAGCAGTTTGCAGGGACAGCACTCCTATAATTCACCCCTCCACTTT,CASSLQGQHSYNSPLHF
TRBV27,-,TRBD2,TRBJ2-7,TGTGCCAGCAGTATGGGACTAGCCCGAACCTACGAGCAGTACTTC,CASSMGLARTYEQYF
TRBV11-2,few,-,TRBJ2-1,TGTGCCAGCAGCTTAGAGCGGGTAAATGAGCAGTTCTTC,CASSLERVNEQFF
TRBV10-3,-,-,TRBJ2-3,TGTGCCATCAGTGAGTCAGAGCGGGTTCTGCCCACAGATACGCAGTATTTT,CAISESERVLPTDTQYF
TRBV5-6,-,-,TRBJ2-2,TGTGCCAGCACTACAGGGTCCACTACCGGGGAGCTGTTTTTT,CASTTGSTTGELFF
TRBV7-2,-,-,TRBJ2-7,TGTGCCAGCAGCCCGGGACTGAGCTCCTACGAGCAGTACTTC,CASSPGLSSYEQYF
TRBV28,-,-,TRBJ2-7,TGTGCCACCTGGGGGGCCCGACACTACGAGCAGTACTTC,CATWGARHYEQYF
TRBV5-5,-,-,TRBJ2-5,TGTGCCAGCAGCTTGGTATCCTCAAGAGAGACCCAGTACTTC,CASSLVSSRETQYF
TRBV29-1,-,TRBD1,TRBJ2-1,TGCAGCGTACCGGGACAGGGGGGTTTATACAATGAGCAGTTCTTC,CSVPGQGGLYNEQFF